The rows below give T cell receptor beta chains drawn from one sample of a study of siplizumab effects on memory and regulatory T cells. Some clones are missing from TCRdb's copy, which holds only in-frame ones; the method was immunoSEQ multiplex PCR. The data hold approximately 100,000 clones, with 94% observed a single time. Sample: Tregs sorted from blood. The receptors stem from a human donor in good health. Each CDR3 is given with its conserved first and last residue. The order of the fields is D gene, CDR3 length, J gene, clone size, V gene, CDR3 protein, CDR3 DNA. D genes are given only for firm matches. Not every row has a clone size; where given, it reads once, few, many or a size class.

D: TRBD2; length: 15; J: TRBJ2-3; size: NA; V: TRBV29-1; CDR3: CSVDGAGGRTDTQYF; DNA: TGCAGCGTTGATGGAGCGGGAGGCCGCACAGATACGCAGTATTTT
D: NA; length: 16; J: TRBJ1-4; size: NA; V: TRBV7-9; CDR3: CASSLAGRGVDEKLFF; DNA: TGTGCCAGCAGCTTAGCAGGGCGGGGAGTTGATGAAAAACTGTTTTTT
D: TRBD1; length: 14; J: TRBJ2-7; size: NA; V: TRBV5-4; CDR3: CASSSGQSYYEQYF; DNA: TGTGCCAGCAGCTCGGGACAGAGCTACTACGAGCAGTACTTC
D: NA; length: 14; J: TRBJ1-1; size: NA; V: TRBV29-1; CDR3: CSAESVGLRTEAFF; DNA: TGCAGCGCGGAATCTGTGGGGTTGAGGACTGAAGCTTTCTTT
D: TRBD2; length: 15; J: TRBJ2-7; size: NA; V: TRBV5-1; CDR3: CASSSWTSGSYEQYF; DNA: TGCGCCAGCAGCTCGTGGACTAGCGGGAGCTACGAGCAGTACTTC
D: TRBD1; length: 15; J: TRBJ1-1; size: NA; V: TRBV7-3; CDR3: CASSPRQGGGTEAFF; DNA: TGTGCCAGCAGCCCCCGACAGGGAGGGGGAACTGAAGCTTTCTTT
D: TRBD1; length: 15; J: TRBJ1-5; size: NA; V: TRBV28; CDR3: CASSFRGQINQPQHF; DNA: TGTGCCAGCAGTTTTAGGGGACAGATAAATCAGCCCCAGCATTTT
D: NA; length: 15; J: TRBJ2-3; size: once; V: TRBV5-1; CDR3: CASSGLVTSTDTQYF; DNA: TGCGCCAGCAGCGGCCTAGTTACGAGCACAGATACGCAGTATTTT
D: NA; length: 11; J: TRBJ2-7; size: NA; V: TRBV7-9; CDR3: CASSLALEQYF; DNA: TGTGCCAGCAGCTTAGCGCTGGAGCAGTACTTC
D: NA; length: 13; J: TRBJ1-2; size: NA; V: TRBV28; CDR3: CASSKGGLYGYTF; DNA: TGTGCCAGCAGTAAGGGGGGGCTCTATGGCTACACCTTC
D: TRBD2; length: 17; J: TRBJ2-7; size: NA; V: TRBV19; CDR3: CASSIRPSGRLSYEQYF; DNA: TGTGCCAGTAGTATAAGGCCCAGCGGGAGGCTCTCCTACGAGCAGTACTTC
D: TRBD1; length: 14; J: TRBJ1-2; size: once; V: TRBV5-1; CDR3: CASSSDRVANGYTF; DNA: TGCGCCAGCAGCTCTGACAGGGTAGCTAATGGCTACACCTTC
D: NA; length: 15; J: TRBJ2-7; size: once; V: TRBV27; CDR3: CASSLLPLMFYEQYF; DNA: TGTGCCAGCAGTTTACTCCCCCTAATGTTCTACGAGCAGTACTTC
D: NA; length: 14; J: TRBJ2-3; size: NA; V: TRBV29-1; CDR3: CSVVRALGTDTQYF; DNA: TGCAGCGTTGTCCGGGCTCTCGGCACAGATACGCAGTATTTT
D: TRBD1; length: 14; J: TRBJ2-7; size: NA; V: TRBV11-3; CDR3: CASSIAGGNYEQYF; DNA: TGTGCCAGCAGCATAGCAGGGGGTAACTACGAGCAGTACTTC
D: TRBD2; length: 16; J: TRBJ2-1; size: NA; V: TRBV10-1; CDR3: CASSDMAGGRFDEQFF; DNA: TGCGCCAGCAGTGATATGGCGGGAGGGCGTTTCGATGAGCAGTTCTTC
D: NA; length: 15; J: TRBJ1-4; size: NA; V: TRBV9; CDR3: CASSVRGATNEKLFF; DNA: TGTGCCAGCAGCGTAAGGGGGGCAACTAATGAAAAACTGTTTTTT
D: NA; length: 14; J: TRBJ2-3; size: NA; V: TRBV7-9; CDR3: CASSLVGEADTQYF; DNA: TGTGCCAGCAGCTTAGTAGGGGAGGCAGATACGCAGTATTTT
D: NA; length: 13; J: TRBJ1-2; size: NA; V: TRBV6-1; CDR3: CASDDYSNYGYTF; DNA: TGTGCCAGCGACGATTATTCTAACTATGGCTACACCTTC
D: NA; length: 12; J: TRBJ1-1; size: NA; V: TRBV28; CDR3: CASRSGRPEAFF; DNA: TGTGCCAGCAGATCGGGACGGCCCGAAGCTTTCTTT
D: TRBD1; length: 15; J: TRBJ1-5; size: NA; V: TRBV7-9; CDR3: CASSLGTGSNQPQHF; DNA: TGTGCCAGCAGCTTAGGGACAGGGAGCAATCAGCCCCAGCATTTT
D: TRBD2; length: 17; J: TRBJ2-1; size: NA; V: TRBV15; CDR3: CATSRAGGPSGYNEQFF; DNA: TGTGCCACCAGCAGAGCGGGGGGTCCTTCGGGCTACAATGAGCAGTTCTTC
D: TRBD2; length: 16; J: TRBJ2-1; size: NA; V: TRBV5-1; CDR3: CASSKRTSRSYNEQFF; DNA: TGCGCCAGCAGTAAACGGACTAGCCGGTCCTACAATGAGCAGTTCTTC
D: NA; length: 14; J: TRBJ1-1; size: NA; V: TRBV28; CDR3: CASSLFREGTEAFF; DNA: TGTGCCAGCAGTTTGTTCCGGGAAGGCACTGAAGCTTTCTTT
D: TRBD1; length: 14; J: TRBJ2-5; size: NA; V: TRBV7-9; CDR3: CASSRGQGRETQYF; DNA: TGTGCCAGCAGCCGAGGACAGGGCCGGGAGACCCAGTACTTC
D: TRBD1; length: 16; J: TRBJ2-4; size: NA; V: TRBV6-6; CDR3: CASSSGQDRVKNIQYF; DNA: TGTGCCAGCAGTTCCGGACAGGACCGGGTAAAAAACATTCAGTACTTC
D: TRBD1; length: 12; J: TRBJ1-1; size: once; V: TRBV29-1; CDR3: CSVQTGGWGAFF; DNA: TGCAGCGTTCAAACAGGGGGCTGGGGAGCTTTCTTT
D: NA; length: 15; J: TRBJ1-2; size: NA; V: TRBV28; CDR3: CASSLGARGGNGYTF; DNA: TGTGCCAGCAGTTTAGGAGCCAGGGGAGGCAATGGCTACACCTTC
D: NA; length: 17; J: TRBJ2-5; size: NA; V: TRBV7-8; CDR3: CASSLGWGLSGGETQYF; DNA: TGTGCCAGCAGCTTAGGTTGGGGACTGTCCGGCGGGGAGACCCAGTACTTC
D: TRBD1; length: 16; J: TRBJ1-2; size: NA; V: TRBV6-6; CDR3: CASSYSTQGQGYGYTF; DNA: TGTGCCAGCAGTTACTCTACTCAGGGACAGGGCTATGGCTACACCTTC
D: TRBD1; length: 14; J: TRBJ2-2; size: NA; V: TRBV9; CDR3: CASSVTGAGGELFF; DNA: TGTGCCAGCAGCGTGACAGGGGCGGGCGGGGAGCTGTTTTTT
D: NA; length: 15; J: TRBJ2-1; size: NA; V: TRBV5-1; CDR3: CASSLPGVGYNEQFF; DNA: TGCGCCAGCAGCTTACCAGGGGTCGGCTACAATGAGCAGTTCTTC
D: NA; length: 13; J: TRBJ2-3; size: NA; V: TRBV28; CDR3: CASDSLRVDTQYF; DNA: TGTGCCAGTGATAGCTTACGCGTGGATACGCAGTATTTT
D: NA; length: 13; J: TRBJ2-4; size: NA; V: TRBV2; CDR3: CASRALVRNIQYF; DNA: TGTGCCAGCAGAGCCCTAGTCCGAAACATTCAGTACTTC
D: TRBD1; length: 15; J: TRBJ2-1; size: once; V: TRBV5-1; CDR3: CASSFWTGGNNEQFF; DNA: TGCGCCAGCAGCTTCTGGACAGGGGGTAACAATGAGCAGTTCTTC
D: NA; length: 13; J: TRBJ2-7; size: once; V: TRBV7-2; CDR3: CASSFDRYYEQYF; DNA: TGTGCCAGCAGCTTTGACAGATACTACGAGCAGTACTTC
D: NA; length: 14; J: TRBJ1-5; size: NA; V: TRBV6-5; CDR3: CASSQGGDYQPQHF; DNA: TGTGCCAGCAGTCAAGGAGGCGACTATCAGCCCCAGCATTTT